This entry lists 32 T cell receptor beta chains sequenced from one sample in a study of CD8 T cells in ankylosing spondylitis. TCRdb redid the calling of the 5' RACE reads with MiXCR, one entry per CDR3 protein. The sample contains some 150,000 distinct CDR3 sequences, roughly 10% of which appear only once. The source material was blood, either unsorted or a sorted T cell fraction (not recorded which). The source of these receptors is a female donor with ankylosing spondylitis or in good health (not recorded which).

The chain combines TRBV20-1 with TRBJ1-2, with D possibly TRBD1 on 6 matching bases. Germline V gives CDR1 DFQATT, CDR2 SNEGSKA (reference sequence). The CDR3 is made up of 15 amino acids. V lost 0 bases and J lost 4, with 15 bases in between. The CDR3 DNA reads TGCAGTGCTAGAGATGGGGGACATTTAATCTATGGCTACACCTTC. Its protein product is CSARDGGHLIYGYTF.

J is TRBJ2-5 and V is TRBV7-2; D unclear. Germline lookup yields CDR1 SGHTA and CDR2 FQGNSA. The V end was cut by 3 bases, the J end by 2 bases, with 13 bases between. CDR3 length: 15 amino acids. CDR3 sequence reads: CASSLNRPLQETQYF. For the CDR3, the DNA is TGTGCCAGCAGCTTGAACAGACCGCTTCAAGAGACCCAGTACTTC.

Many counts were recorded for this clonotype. The CDR3 nucleotides are TGTGCCAGCAGCCATCACGGGACAGGGGCGGCAGATACGCAGTATTTT. Its translation: CASSHHGTGAADTQYF. The chain couples TRBV3-1 to TRBJ2-3; 10 nucleotides line up with TRBD1. From germline, CDR1 is LGHDT and CDR2 YNNKEL (reference sequence). The CDR3 contains 16 residues. After removal of 3 bases from V and 4 bases from J, the junction contained 7 bases not matched to a gene.

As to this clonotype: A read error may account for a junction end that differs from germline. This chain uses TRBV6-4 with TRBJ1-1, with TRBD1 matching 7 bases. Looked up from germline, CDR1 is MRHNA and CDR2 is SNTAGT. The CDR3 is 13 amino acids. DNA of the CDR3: TGTACCAGCAGGGGACAGTTGAACACTGAAGCGTTCTTT. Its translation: CTSRGQLNTEAFF.

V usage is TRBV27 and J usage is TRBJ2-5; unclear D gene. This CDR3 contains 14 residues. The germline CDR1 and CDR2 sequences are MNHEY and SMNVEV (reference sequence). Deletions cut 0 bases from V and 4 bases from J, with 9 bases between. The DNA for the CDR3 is TGTGCCAGCAGTTTATCAACTACCCGAGAGACCCAGTACTTC. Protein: CASSLSTTRETQYF.

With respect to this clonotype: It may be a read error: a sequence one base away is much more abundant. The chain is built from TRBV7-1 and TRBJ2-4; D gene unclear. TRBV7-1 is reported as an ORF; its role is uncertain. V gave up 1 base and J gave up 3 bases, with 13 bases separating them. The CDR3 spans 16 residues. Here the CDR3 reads CASSSELGYGKNIQYF. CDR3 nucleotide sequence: TGTGCCAGCAGCTCAGAACTGGGGTACGGCAAAAACATTCAGTACTTC.

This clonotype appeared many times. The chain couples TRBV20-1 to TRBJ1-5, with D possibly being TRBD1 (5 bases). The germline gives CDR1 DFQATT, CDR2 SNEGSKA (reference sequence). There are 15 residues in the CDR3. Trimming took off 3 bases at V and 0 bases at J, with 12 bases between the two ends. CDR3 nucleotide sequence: TGCAGTGCTAGCCGACAGCCCAATAGCAATCAGCCCCAGCATTTT. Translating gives CSASRQPNSNQPQHF.

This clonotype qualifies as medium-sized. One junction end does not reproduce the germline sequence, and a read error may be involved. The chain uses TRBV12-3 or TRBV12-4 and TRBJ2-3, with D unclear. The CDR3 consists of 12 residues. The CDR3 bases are TGTGCCAGCAGCTTAGGCGGAGATACGCAGTATTTT. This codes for CASSLGGDTQYF.

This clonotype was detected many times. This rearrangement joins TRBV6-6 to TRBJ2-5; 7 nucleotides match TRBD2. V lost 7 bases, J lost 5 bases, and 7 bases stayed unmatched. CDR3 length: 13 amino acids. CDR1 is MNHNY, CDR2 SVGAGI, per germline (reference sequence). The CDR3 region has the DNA TGTGCCAGCACTAATTGGGAGGGTGAGACCCAGTACTTC. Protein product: CASTNWEGETQYF.

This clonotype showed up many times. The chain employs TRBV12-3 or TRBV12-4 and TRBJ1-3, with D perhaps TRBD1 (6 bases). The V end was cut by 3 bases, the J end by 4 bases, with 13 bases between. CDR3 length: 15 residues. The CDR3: CASSFSQGKGNTIYF. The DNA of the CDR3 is TGTGCCAGCAGTTTCTCGCAGGGGAAAGGAAACACCATATATTTT.

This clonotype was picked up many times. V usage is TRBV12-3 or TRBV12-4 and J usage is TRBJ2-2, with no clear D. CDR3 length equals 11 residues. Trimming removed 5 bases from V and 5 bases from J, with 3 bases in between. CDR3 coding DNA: TGTGCCAGCAGTCATACCGGGGAGCTGTTTTTT. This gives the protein CASSHTGELFF.

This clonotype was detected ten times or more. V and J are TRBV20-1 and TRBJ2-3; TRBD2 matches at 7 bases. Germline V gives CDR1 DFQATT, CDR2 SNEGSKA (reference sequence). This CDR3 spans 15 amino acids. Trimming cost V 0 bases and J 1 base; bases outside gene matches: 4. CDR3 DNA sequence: TGCAGTGCTAGAGATCGACTAGCCGGCACAGATACGCAGTATTTT. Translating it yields CSARDRLAGTDTQYF.

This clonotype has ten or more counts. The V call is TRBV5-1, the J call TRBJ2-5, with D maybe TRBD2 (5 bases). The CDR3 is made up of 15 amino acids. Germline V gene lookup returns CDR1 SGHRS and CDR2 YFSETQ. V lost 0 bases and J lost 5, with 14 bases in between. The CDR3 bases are TGCGCCAGCAGCTTGGATCTTGTTCGAGGGGAGACCCAGTACTTC. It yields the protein CASSLDLVRGETQYF.

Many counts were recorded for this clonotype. The CDR3 is CSVNRGGTEAFF. The CDR3 nucleotides are TGCAGCGTTAACAGGGGCGGCACTGAAGCTTTCTTT. The chain carries TRBV29-1 and TRBJ1-1, with 7 bases that match TRBD1. Germline loops: CDR1 SQVTM, CDR2 ANQGSEA. V shed 5 bases, J shed 4 bases, and the junction held 4 bases outside the gene matches. The CDR3 has 12 amino acids.

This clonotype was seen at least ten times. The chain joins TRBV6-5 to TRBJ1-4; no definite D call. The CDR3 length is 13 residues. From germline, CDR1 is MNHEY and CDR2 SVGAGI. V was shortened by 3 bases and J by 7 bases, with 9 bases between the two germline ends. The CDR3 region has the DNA TGTGCCAGCAGTTATCGGCGGGGTGAAAAACTGTTTTTT. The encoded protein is CASSYRRGEKLFF.

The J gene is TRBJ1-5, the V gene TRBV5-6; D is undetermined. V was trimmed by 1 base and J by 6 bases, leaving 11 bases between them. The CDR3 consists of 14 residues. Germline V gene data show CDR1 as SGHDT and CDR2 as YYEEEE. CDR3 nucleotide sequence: TGTGCCAGCAGCTTGAGCCTCGGGGTTCAGCCCCAGCATTTT. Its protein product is CASSLSLGVQPQHF.

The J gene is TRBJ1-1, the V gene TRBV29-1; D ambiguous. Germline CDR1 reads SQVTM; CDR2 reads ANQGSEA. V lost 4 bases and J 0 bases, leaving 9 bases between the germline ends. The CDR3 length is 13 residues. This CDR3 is CSVVIQMNTEAFF. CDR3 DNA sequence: TGCAGCGTTGTGATACAGATGAACACTGAAGCTTTCTTT.

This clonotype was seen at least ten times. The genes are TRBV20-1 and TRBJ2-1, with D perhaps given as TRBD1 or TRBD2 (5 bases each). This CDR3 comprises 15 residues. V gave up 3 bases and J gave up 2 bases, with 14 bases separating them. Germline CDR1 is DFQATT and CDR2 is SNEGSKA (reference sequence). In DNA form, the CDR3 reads TGCAGTGCTAGCGGGACGGGGCCCCCCTACAATGAGCAGTTCTTC. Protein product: CSASGTGPPYNEQFF.

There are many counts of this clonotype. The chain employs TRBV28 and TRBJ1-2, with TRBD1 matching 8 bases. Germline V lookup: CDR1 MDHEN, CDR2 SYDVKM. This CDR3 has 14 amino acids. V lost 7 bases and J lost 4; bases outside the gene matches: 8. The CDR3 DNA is TGTGCCAGCAACCCAGGGGGCGCTTTCTATGGCTACACCTTC. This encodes CASNPGGAFYGYTF.

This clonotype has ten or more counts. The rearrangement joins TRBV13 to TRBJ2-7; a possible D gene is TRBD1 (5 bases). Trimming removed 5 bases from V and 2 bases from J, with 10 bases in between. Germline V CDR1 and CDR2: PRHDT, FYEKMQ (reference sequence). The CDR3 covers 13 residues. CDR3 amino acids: CASSPGIAYEQYF. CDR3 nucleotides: TGTGCCAGCAGCCCAGGGATCGCCTACGAGCAGTACTTC.

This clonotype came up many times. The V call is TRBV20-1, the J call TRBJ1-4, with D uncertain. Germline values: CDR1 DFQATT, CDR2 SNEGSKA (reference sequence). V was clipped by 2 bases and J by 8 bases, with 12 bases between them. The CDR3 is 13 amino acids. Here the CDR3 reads CSARPNDEEKLFF. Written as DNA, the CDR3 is TGCAGTGCTAGACCCAATGATGAGGAAAAACTGTTTTTT.

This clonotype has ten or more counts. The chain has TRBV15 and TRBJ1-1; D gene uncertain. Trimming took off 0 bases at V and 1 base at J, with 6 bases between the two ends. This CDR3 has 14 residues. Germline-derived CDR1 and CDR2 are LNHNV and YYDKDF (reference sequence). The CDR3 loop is CATSRDTANTEAFF. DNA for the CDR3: TGTGCCACCAGCAGAGATACAGCGAACACTGAAGCTTTCTTT.

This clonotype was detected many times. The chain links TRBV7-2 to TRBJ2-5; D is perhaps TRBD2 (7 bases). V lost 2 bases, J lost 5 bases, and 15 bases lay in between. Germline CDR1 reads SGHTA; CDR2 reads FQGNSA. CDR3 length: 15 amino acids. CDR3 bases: TGTGCCAGCAGCTTACCGGGGGGCGGTTTGGAGACCCAGTACTTC. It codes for CASSLPGGGLETQYF.

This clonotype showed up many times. The CDR3 sequence: CSAKAGGRNTEAFF. The CDR3 DNA follows: TGCAGTGCTAAGGCGGGGGGACGGAACACTGAAGCTTTCTTT. The chain recombines TRBV20-1 with TRBJ1-1, with D perhaps TRBD1 (5 bases). With 4 bases removed from V and 1 base from J, the gap between germline ends came to 13 bases. The CDR3 runs to 14 residues. Germline values: CDR1 DFQATT, CDR2 SNEGSKA (reference sequence).

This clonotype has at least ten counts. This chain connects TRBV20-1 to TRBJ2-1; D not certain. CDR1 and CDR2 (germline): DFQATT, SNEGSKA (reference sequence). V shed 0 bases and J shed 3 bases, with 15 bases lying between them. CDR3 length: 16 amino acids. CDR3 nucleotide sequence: TGCAGTGCTAGAGATAGGGATCGGATCATCTACAATGAGCAGTTCTTC. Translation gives CSARDRDRIIYNEQFF.

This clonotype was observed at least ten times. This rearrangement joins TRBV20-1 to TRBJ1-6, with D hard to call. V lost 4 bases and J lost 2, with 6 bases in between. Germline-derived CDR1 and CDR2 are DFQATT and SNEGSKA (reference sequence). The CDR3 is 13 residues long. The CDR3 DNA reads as TGCAGTGCTAAAGACACCTATAATTCACCCCTCCACTTT. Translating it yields CSAKDTYNSPLHF.

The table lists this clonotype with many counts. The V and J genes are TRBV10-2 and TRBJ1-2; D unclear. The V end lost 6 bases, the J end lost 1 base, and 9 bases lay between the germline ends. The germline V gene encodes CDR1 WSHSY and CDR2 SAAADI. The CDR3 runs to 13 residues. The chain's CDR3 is CASSDGINYGYTF. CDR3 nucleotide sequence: TGCGCCAGCAGCGACGGGATTAACTATGGCTACACCTTC.

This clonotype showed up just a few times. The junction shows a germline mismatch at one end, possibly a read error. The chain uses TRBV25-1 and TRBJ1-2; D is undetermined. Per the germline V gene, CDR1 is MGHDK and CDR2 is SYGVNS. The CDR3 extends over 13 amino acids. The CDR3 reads CASNEGANYGYTF. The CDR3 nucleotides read TGTGCCAGCAATGAAGGAGCTAACTATGGCTACACCTTC.

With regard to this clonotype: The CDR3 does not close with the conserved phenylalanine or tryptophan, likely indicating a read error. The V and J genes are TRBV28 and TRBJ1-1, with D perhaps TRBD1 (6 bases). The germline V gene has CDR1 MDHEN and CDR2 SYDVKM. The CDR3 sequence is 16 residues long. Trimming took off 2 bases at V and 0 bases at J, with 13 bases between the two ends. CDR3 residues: CASSLTEGGLNTEAFL. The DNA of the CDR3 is TGTGCCAGCAGTTTAACGGAGGGGGGATTGAACACTGAAGCTTTCCTT.

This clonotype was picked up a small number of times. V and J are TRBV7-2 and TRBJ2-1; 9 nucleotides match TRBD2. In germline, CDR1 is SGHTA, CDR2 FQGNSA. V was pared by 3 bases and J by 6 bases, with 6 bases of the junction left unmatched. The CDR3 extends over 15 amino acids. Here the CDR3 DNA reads TGTGCCAGCAGCTTCTTCAGCGGGGGGCGCAATGAGCAGTTCTTC. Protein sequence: CASSFFSGGRNEQFF.

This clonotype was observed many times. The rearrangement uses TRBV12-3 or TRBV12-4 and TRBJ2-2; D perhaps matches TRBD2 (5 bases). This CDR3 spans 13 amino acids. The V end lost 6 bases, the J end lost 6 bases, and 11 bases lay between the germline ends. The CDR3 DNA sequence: TGTGCCAGCAGCACTAAGGGAGCCGGGGAGCTGTTTTTT. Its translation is CASSTKGAGELFF.

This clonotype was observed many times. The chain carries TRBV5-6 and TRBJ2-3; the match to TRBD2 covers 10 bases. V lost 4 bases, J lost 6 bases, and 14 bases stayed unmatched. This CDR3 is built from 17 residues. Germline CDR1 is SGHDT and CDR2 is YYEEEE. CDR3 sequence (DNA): TGTGCCAGCAGCCGGCGGGCTAGCGGGAGTCATTCGGATACGCAGTATTTT. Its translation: CASSRRASGSHSDTQYF.